This T cell receptor beta chain was retrieved from a study of OX40 agonist ivuxolimab in advanced cancers. For the study at large: Roughly two fifths of patients had received prior checkpoint inhibitor therapy.

Profiling relied on immunoSEQ multiplex PCR, and the TCRdb table lists in-frame clones only, not all of them. The repertoire holds fewer than 25,000 clones, around four fifths seen once, with roughly 29% in the top ten. There are 14 residues in the CDR3. Germline V gives CDR1 MRHNA, CDR2 SNTAGT. Trimming took off 4 bases at V and 1 base at J, with 9 bases between the two ends. The study's findings and limits: The specificity for antigen of the expanded peripheral T cells was not determined.

Comments on this clone: Its antigen remains unknown.

The input for sequencing was CD4+ or CD8+ T cells sorted from blood, taken in a trial of the OX40 agonist ivuxolimab. The sequence came from an adult with an advanced solid tumor such as melanoma, head and neck, liver or kidney cancer. The chain is built from TRBV6-4 and TRBJ2-3; D is possibly TRBD2 (6 bases). The CDR3 nucleotides read TGTGCCAGCAGTGTGGCTAGCGGCACAGATACGCAGTATTTT. As protein: CASSVASGTDTQYF.